Shown below are 5 T cell receptor beta chains from a single sample sequenced in a study of OX40 agonist ivuxolimab in advanced cancers. Sequenced by immunoSEQ multiplex PCR; TCRdb stores in-frame clones only, minus some. The table shows some 70,000 clones, with approximately 86% occurring only once. The sample was CD4+ or CD8+ T cells sorted from blood, taken in a trial of the OX40 agonist ivuxolimab. The receptors originated from an adult with an advanced solid tumor such as melanoma, head and neck, liver or kidney cancer.

The chain carries TRBV2 and TRBJ1-4; a possible D gene is TRBD1 (6 bases). The CDR3 extends over 16 amino acids. The germline gives CDR1 SNHLY, CDR2 FYNNEI. With 4 bases removed from V and 7 bases from J, the gap between germline ends came to 19 bases. DNA for the CDR3: TGTGCCAGCAGTGCAGGAACGGGGGGCAGGGGTGAAAAACTGTTTTTT. Protein product: CASSAGTGGRGEKLFF.

The V call is TRBV10-2, the J call TRBJ2-1, with D perhaps TRBD2 (6 bases). The V end lost 1 base, the J end lost 9 bases, and 7 bases lay between the germline ends. CDR3 size: 12 residues. Germline V gene data show CDR1 as WSHSY and CDR2 as SAAADI. CDR3 in amino acids: CASSELGGEQFF. CDR3 DNA: TGCGCCAGCAGTGAGTTGGGGGGTGAGCAGTTCTTC.

The rearrangement uses TRBV28 and TRBJ2-1, with a possible D match to TRBD2 (6 bases). Trimming cost V 2 bases and J 4 bases, with 9 bases left between them. The CDR3 loop spans 14 amino acids. Germline V gene data show CDR1 as MDHEN and CDR2 as SYDVKM. CDR3 bases: TGTGCCAGCAGTTTAGGCGGGAAATACAATGAGCAGTTCTTC. It codes for CASSLGGKYNEQFF.

The rearrangement uses TRBV28 and TRBJ2-3; TRBD2 matches 10 bases. There are 15 residues in the CDR3. V dropped 5 bases and J dropped 2; count of bases not matched to a gene: 4. CDR1 MDHEN and CDR2 SYDVKM come from the germline V gene. For the CDR3, the DNA is TGTGCCAGCAGTAAACTAGCGGGAATCACAGATACGCAGTATTTT. Encoded protein: CASSKLAGITDTQYF.

This clone was picked up a small number of times. V is TRBV7-8 and J is TRBJ2-1, with D possibly TRBD2 on 7 matching bases. V lost 3 bases and J 5 bases, leaving 14 bases between the germline ends. The CDR3 is 15 amino acids. The germline CDR1 and CDR2 sequences are SGHVS and FQNEAQ. CDR3 coding DNA: TGTGCCAGCAGCTTTGTCGGGGGGCCAAACAATGAGCAGTTCTTC. Amino acid sequence: CASSFVGGPNNEQFF.